Sequencing of this T cell receptor (beta chain) was carried out in a study of T cell responses to AZD1222 COVID-19 vaccine. Profiling relied on immunoSEQ multiplex PCR, and the TCRdb table lists in-frame clones only, not all of them. The sample records around 160,000 clones, approximately 90% being singletons. CDR1 is MNHEY and CDR2 is SVGAGI in the germline V gene. The V and J ends lost 7 bases and 0 bases respectively, with 12 bases between them. The CDR3 runs 14 residues. The specimen comprised peripheral blood, sampled on day 0 of MenACWY control vaccination. The chain links TRBV6-5 to TRBJ1-1; TRBD1 might be the D (5 bases). This TCR was recovered from an adult in good health. The CDR3 loop is CASTAGPVNTEAFF. The CDR3 nucleotides are TGTGCCAGCACCGCAGGGCCAGTGAACACTGAAGCTTTCTTT.